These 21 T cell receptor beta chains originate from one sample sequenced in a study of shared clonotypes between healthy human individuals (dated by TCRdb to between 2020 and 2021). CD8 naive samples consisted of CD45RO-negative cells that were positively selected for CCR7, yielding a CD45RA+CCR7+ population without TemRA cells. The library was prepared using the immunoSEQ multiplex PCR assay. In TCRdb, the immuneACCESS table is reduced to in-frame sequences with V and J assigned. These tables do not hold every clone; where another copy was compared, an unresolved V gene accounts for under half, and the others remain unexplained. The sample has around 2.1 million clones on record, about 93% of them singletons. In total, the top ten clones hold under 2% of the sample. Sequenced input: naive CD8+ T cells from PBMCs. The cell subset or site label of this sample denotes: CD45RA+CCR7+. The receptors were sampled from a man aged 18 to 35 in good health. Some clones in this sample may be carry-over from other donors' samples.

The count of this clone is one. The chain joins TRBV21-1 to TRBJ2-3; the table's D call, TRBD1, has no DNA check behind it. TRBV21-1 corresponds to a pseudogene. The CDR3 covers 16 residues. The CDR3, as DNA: TGTGCCAGCAGCAAAGAGCGCGGGACAGGGGCTCATACGCAGTATTTT. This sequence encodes CASSKERGTGAHTQYF.

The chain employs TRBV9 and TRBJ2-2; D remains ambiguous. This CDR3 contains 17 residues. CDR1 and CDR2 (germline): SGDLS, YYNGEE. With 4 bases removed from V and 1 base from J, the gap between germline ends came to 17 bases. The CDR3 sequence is CASSTPSDALNTGELFF. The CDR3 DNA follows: TGTGCCAGCAGCACACCTTCAGATGCGTTGAACACCGGGGAGCTGTTTTTT.

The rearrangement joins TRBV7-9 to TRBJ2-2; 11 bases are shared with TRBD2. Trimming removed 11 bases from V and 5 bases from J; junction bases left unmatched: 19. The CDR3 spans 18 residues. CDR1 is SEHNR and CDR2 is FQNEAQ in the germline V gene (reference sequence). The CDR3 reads CAALGALAGGLGTGELFF. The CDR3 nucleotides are TGTGCCGCTCTGGGCGCTCTAGCGGGAGGATTGGGGACCGGGGAGCTGTTTTTT.

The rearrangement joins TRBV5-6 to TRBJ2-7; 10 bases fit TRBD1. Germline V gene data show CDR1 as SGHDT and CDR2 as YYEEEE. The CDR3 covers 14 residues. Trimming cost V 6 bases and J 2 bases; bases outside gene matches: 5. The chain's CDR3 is CASTTGQGAYEQYF. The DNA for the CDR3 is TGTGCCAGCACCACAGGACAGGGGGCCTACGAGCAGTACTTC.

CDR3: CSVGGSPYEQYF. The CDR3 DNA sequence: TGCAGCGTCGGTGGGAGCCCCTACGAGCAGTACTTC. J is TRBJ2-7 and V is TRBV29-1; the D gene is possibly TRBD2 (5 bases). Trimming pared 6 bases from V and 2 bases from J, leaving 11 bases between. The CDR3 extends over 12 amino acids. Germline V gene data show CDR1 as SQVTM and CDR2 as ANQGSEA.

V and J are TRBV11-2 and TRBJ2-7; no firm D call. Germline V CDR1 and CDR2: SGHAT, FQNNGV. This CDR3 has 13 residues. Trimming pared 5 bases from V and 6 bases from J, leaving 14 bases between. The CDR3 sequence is CASSPAWSGEQYF. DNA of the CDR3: TGTGCCAGCAGCCCCGCCTGGTCCGGCGAGCAGTACTTC.

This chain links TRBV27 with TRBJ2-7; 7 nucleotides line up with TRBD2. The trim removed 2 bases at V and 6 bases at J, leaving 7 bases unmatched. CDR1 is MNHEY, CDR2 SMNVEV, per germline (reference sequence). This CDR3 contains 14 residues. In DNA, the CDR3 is TGTGCCAGCAGTTTAATCGCGGGAGCCCCCGAGCAGTACTTC. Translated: CASSLIAGAPEQYF.

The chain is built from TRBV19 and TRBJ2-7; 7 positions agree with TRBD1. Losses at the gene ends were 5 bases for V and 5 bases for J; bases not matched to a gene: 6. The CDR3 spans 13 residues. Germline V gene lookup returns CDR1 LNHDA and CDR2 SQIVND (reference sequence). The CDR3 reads CASSRTGVHEQYF. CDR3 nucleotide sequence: TGTGCCAGTAGTCGAACAGGGGTCCACGAGCAGTACTTC.

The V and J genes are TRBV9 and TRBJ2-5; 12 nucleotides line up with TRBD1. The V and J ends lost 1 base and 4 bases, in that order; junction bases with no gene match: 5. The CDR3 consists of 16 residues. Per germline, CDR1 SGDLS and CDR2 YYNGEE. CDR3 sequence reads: CASSVSGTGGRETQYF. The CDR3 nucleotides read TGTGCCAGCAGCGTATCCGGGACAGGGGGCAGAGAGACCCAGTACTTC.

CDR3 residues: CASSPTGRLSEQYF. CDR3 DNA sequence: TGTGCCAGCAGCCCGACAGGACGTTTATCCGAGCAGTACTTC. V gene TRBV14 combines with J gene TRBJ2-7, with a tentative D call TRBD1 (6 bases). The V gene lost 4 bases and the J gene lost 6 bases, with 16 bases spanning the gap. CDR3 length: 14 residues. The germline V gene has CDR1 SGHDN and CDR2 FVKESK.

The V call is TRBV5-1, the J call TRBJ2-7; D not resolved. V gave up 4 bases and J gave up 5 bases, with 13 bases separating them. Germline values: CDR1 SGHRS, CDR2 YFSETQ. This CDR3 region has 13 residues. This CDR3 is CASSPRPDNEQYF. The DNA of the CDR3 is TGCGCCAGCAGCCCCCGACCCGACAACGAGCAGTACTTC.

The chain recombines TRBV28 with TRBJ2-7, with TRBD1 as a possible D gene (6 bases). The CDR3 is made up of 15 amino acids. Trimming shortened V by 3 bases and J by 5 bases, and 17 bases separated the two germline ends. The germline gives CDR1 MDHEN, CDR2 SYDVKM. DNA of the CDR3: TGTGCCAGCAGTTTGTTTCGCAACAGGGTTCACGAGCAGTACTTC. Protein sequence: CASSLFRNRVHEQYF.

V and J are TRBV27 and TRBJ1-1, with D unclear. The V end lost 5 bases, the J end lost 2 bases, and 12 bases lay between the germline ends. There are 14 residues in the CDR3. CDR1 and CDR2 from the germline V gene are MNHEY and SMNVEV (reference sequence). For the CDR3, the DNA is TGTGCCAGCAGTCTTGCATGGGGAAACACTGAAGCTTTCTTT. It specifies CASSLAWGNTEAFF.

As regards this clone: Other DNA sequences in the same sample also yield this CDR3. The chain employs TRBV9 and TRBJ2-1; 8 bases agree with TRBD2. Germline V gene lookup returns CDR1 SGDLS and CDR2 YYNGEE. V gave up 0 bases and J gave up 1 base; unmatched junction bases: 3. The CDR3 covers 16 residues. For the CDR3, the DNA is TGTGCCAGCAGCGTAGTTGGCGGGAGGTCCTACAATGAGCAGTTCTTC. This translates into CASSVVGGRSYNEQFF.

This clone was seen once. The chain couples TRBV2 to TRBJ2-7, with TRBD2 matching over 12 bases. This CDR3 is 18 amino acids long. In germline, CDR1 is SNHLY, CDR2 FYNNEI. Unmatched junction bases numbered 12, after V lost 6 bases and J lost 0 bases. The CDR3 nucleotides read TGTGCCAGCAGATCCGGGACTAGCGGGCTCTACCTCTCCTACGAGCAGTACTTC. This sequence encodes CASRSGTSGLYLSYEQYF.

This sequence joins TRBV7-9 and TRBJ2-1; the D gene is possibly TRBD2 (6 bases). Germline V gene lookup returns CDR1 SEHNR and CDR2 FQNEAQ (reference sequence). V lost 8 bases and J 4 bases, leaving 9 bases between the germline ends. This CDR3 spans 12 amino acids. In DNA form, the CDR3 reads TGTGCCAGCGGGGAGGCTTACAATGAGCAGTTCTTC. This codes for CASGEAYNEQFF.

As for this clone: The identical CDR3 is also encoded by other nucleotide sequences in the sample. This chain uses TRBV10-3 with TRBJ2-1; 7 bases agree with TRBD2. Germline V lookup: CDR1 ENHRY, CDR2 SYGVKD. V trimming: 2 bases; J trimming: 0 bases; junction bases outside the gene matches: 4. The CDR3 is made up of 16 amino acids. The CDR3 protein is CAISESGGSSYNEQFF. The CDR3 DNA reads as TGTGCCATCAGTGAGAGTGGCGGGAGCTCCTACAATGAGCAGTTCTTC.

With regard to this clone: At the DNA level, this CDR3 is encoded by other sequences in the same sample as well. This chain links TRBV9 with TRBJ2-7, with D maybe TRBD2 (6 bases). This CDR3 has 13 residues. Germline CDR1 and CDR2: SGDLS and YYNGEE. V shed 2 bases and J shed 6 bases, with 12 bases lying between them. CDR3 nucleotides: TGTGCCAGCAGCGTCGGGGGAGAGGGCGAGCAGTACTTC. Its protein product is CASSVGGEGEQYF.

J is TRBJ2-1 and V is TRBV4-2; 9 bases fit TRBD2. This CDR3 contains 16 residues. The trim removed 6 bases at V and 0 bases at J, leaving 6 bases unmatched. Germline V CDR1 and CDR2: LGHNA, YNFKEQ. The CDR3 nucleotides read TGTGCCAGCAGAAACGAACTAGCGGGCTCCTACAATGAGCAGTTCTTC. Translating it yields CASRNELAGSYNEQFF.

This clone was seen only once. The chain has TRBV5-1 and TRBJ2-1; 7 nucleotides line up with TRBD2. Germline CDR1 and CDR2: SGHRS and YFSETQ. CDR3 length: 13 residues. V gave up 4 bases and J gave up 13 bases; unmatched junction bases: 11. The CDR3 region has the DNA TGCGCCAGCAGCCCGACATGGGGGAGGGAACAGTTCTTC. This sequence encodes CASSPTWGREQFF.

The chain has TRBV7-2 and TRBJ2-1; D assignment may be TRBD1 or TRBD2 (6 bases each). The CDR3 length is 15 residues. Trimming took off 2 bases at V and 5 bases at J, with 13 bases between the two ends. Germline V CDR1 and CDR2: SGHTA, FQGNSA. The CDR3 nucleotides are TGTGCCAGCAGCTTATCGGGGGCCCCCCACAATGAGCAGTTCTTC. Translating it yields CASSLSGAPHNEQFF.